The clone carrying this T cell receptor beta chain showed up many times. Trimming removed 5 bases at V and 5 bases at J, with 13 bases between. Germline loops: CDR1 MNHNS, CDR2 SASEGT. The CDR3 length is 14 residues. This specimen belongs to a study of CD4 and CD8 cells across lung adenocarcinoma regions. TCRdb redid the calling of the PCR reads with MiXCR, one entry per CDR3 protein. The sample contains roughly 25,000 distinct CDR3 sequences, 53% of which appear only once. Samples came from patients with localized non-small cell lung adenocarcinoma. Input material: CD8+ T cells from the center of a lung tumor. This clonotype was sampled from a male donor with lung adenocarcinoma. The CD4 and CD8 labels of this study may be unreliable. The chain is built from TRBV6-1 and TRBJ2-1; a weak D match, TRBD1 (6 bases). The CDR3 loop is CASSRSGTNNEQFF. The CDR3 region has the DNA TGTGCCAGCAGTCGGTCCGGGACAAACAATGAGCAGTTCTTC.